This entry lists 31 T cell receptor beta chains sequenced from one sample in a study of T cell responses to AZD1222 COVID-19 vaccine. The method was immunoSEQ multiplex PCR; TCRdb's version includes in-frame clones alone and lacks a portion of them. In the table there are around 160,000 clones, under 95% of which are singletons. The sequencing here drew on peripheral blood, taken on day 0 of AZD1222 vaccination. These receptors all stem from an adult in good health.

The V and J genes are TRBV6-5 and TRBJ1-3; 7 nucleotides agree with TRBD1. The CDR3 length is 13 residues. The V gene end was trimmed by 5 bases and the J gene end by 11 bases; junction bases not matched to a gene: 9. Germline-derived CDR1 and CDR2 are MNHEY and SVGAGI. CDR3 nucleotides: TGTGCCAGCAGTCCCAATCGACAGGGCTCCATATATTTT. It yields the protein CASSPNRQGSIYF.

The chain joins TRBV29-1 to TRBJ1-3; 7 nucleotides match TRBD1. Losses at the gene ends were 1 base for V and 3 bases for J; bases not matched to a gene: 9. The germline CDR1 and CDR2 sequences are SQVTM and ANQGSEA. The CDR3 has 16 amino acids. CDR3 in DNA: TGCAGCGTTGAAGTTTGGGAAGGGACAGATGGAAACACCATATATTTT. Protein product: CSVEVWEGTDGNTIYF.

This chain connects TRBV15 to TRBJ2-7; 10 nucleotides match TRBD2. The germline V gene encodes CDR1 LNHNV and CDR2 YYDKDF (reference sequence). Unmatched junction bases numbered 7, after V lost 1 base and J lost 4 bases. The CDR3 consists of 16 residues. The CDR3 loop is CATSRVLTSGIYEQYF. The CDR3 region has the DNA TGTGCCACCAGCAGAGTCCTCACTAGCGGGATATACGAGCAGTACTTC.

Here the CDR3 DNA reads TGTGCCAGCAGTTACACGAGGGGCTCGGGCATTCAGTACTTC. It encodes CASSYTRGSGIQYF. The rearrangement uses TRBV6-5 and TRBJ2-4, with D possibly being TRBD1 or TRBD2 (5 bases each). With 2 bases removed from V and 9 bases from J, the gap between germline ends came to 14 bases. Germline V gene sequence: CDR1 MNHEY, CDR2 SVGAGI. This CDR3 has 14 amino acids.

The V gene is TRBV4-2, the J gene TRBJ2-5, with TRBD2 matching over 10 bases. Per germline, CDR1 LGHNA and CDR2 YNFKEQ. The V segment lost 1 base and the J segment 3 bases; nucleotides outside the gene matches: 5. This CDR3 has 16 residues. CDR3 sequence (DNA): TGTGCCAGCAGCCAAGCACGAGCGGGGGGGGAAGAGACCCAGTACTTC. This gives the protein CASSQARAGGEETQYF.

To note about this clone: Other nucleotide sequences from this sample produce the same CDR3. The chain has TRBV6-2 or TRBV6-3 and TRBJ1-2; the D is unclear. Germline V lookup: CDR1 MNHEY, CDR2 SVGEGT. CDR3 length: 12 amino acids. Trimming stripped 2 bases from V and 8 bases from J, with 9 bases between. CDR3 DNA: TGTGCCAGCAGTTACGGTGGGTACGGCTACACCTTC. It specifies CASSYGGYGYTF.

The chain employs TRBV27 and TRBJ2-3; TRBD2 matches at 11 bases. This CDR3 is built from 16 residues. V gave up 1 base and J gave up 6 bases; unmatched junction bases: 6. Germline lookup yields CDR1 MNHEY and CDR2 SMNVEV (reference sequence). The CDR3 sequence is CASSLYSGRAGDTQYF. The CDR3 DNA reads TGTGCCAGCAGTTTATATAGCGGGAGGGCAGGGGATACGCAGTATTTT.

This chain links TRBV7-3 with TRBJ2-7; D uncertain. CDR1 and CDR2 (germline): SGHTA, FQGTGA. V was cut by 5 bases and J by 3 bases, with 17 bases left in between. The CDR3 loop spans 15 amino acids. Here the CDR3 DNA reads TGTGCCAGCAGCAGCGAGTCCGGGCCAAGCTACGAGCAGTACTTC. Translated, it gives CASSSESGPSYEQYF.

The chain employs TRBV5-1 and TRBJ2-7; D gene ambiguous. The CDR3 is 15 residues long. The germline V gene encodes CDR1 SGHRS and CDR2 YFSETQ. Trimming removed 0 bases from V and 0 bases from J, with 10 bases in between. CDR3 protein: CASSLEGGVSYEQYF. The CDR3 coding sequence is TGCGCCAGCAGCTTGGAGGGTGGGGTCTCCTACGAGCAGTACTTC.

This chain joins TRBV5-4 and TRBJ2-7; 9 positions match TRBD1. This CDR3 is 15 amino acids long. The V gene's germline CDR1 is SGHNT and CDR2 YYREEE (reference sequence). V lost 4 bases and J lost 2; bases outside the gene matches: 7. The CDR3 DNA is TGTGCCAGCAGCCCGCGGACAGGGGAAACCTACGAGCAGTACTTC. Translation: CASSPRTGETYEQYF.

The chain is built from TRBV29-1 and TRBJ1-4; 8 bases align to TRBD1. Germline lookup yields CDR1 SQVTM and CDR2 ANQGSEA. The CDR3 totals 13 residues. V was pared by 4 bases and J by 8 bases, with 6 bases of the junction left unmatched. The CDR3, as DNA: TGCAGCGTTGGTCTGACAGGGGAAGAAAAACTGTTTTTT. Translating gives CSVGLTGEEKLFF.

This sequence joins TRBV4-2 and TRBJ2-3; 7 bases map to TRBD2. Trimming at V came to 3 bases and at J to 0 bases, leaving 3 bases not matched to a gene. The CDR3 sequence is 15 residues long. Per the germline V gene, CDR1 is LGHNA and CDR2 is YNFKEQ. In DNA form, the CDR3 reads TGTGCCAGCAGCCATCCTAGCGGTAGCACAGATACGCAGTATTTT. Protein: CASSHPSGSTDTQYF.

The chain employs TRBV12-3 or TRBV12-4 and TRBJ1-4; D ambiguous. There are 12 residues in the CDR3. V was clipped by 0 bases and J by 12 bases, with 8 bases between them. The CDR3 here is CASSLALTELFF. The CDR3 DNA is TGTGCCAGCAGTTTAGCCCTGACGGAACTGTTTTTT.

The chain recombines TRBV29-1 with TRBJ2-5, with 8 bases aligning to TRBD2. J was trimmed by 5 bases and V by 1 base; bases with no gene match: 9. The germline V gene has CDR1 SQVTM and CDR2 ANQGSEA. This CDR3 region has 15 residues. CDR3 DNA sequence: TGCAGCGTTGAAGGGGCAGGGACTAGAGGGGAGACCCAGTACTTC. Amino acids: CSVEGAGTRGETQYF.

The chain recombines TRBV6-2 or TRBV6-3 with TRBJ2-1; TRBD2 matches at 8 bases. Trimming at V came to 6 bases and at J to 4 bases, leaving 8 bases not matched to a gene. This CDR3 is 15 amino acids long. Germline assignment: CDR1 MNHEY and CDR2 SVGEGT. The CDR3 nucleotides read TGTGCCAGCAGCAAGCCGGGACTAGGGTACAATGAGCAGTTCTTC. It specifies CASSKPGLGYNEQFF.

The V and J genes are TRBV28 and TRBJ2-1, with D tentatively TRBD2 (5 bases). Trimming stripped 5 bases from V and 0 bases from J, with 14 bases between. The germline gives CDR1 MDHEN, CDR2 SYDVKM. The CDR3 length is 16 residues. Written as DNA, the CDR3 is TGTGCCAGCAGTCTCGGCGGGCGGAACTCCTACAATGAGCAGTTCTTC. It specifies CASSLGGRNSYNEQFF.

The chain joins TRBV5-4 to TRBJ2-7; 9 bases align to TRBD1. This CDR3 is built from 15 residues. Germline values: CDR1 SGHNT, CDR2 YYREEE (reference sequence). V lost 3 bases to trimming and J lost 2 bases; unmatched junction nucleotides: 6. CDR3 amino acids: CASSYLGQGPYEQYF. The CDR3 coding sequence is TGTGCCAGCAGCTACCTGGGACAGGGCCCCTACGAGCAGTACTTC.

This clone was recorded only once. The rearrangement joins TRBV7-6 to TRBJ1-2; 7 positions agree with TRBD1. Germline V gene sequence: CDR1 SGHVS, CDR2 FNYEAQ. The CDR3 runs 15 residues. V lost 5 bases, J lost 5 bases, and 11 bases stayed unmatched. Here the CDR3 reads CASSPTGEGAYGYTF. DNA for the CDR3: TGTGCCAGCAGCCCTACAGGGGAAGGGGCATATGGCTACACCTTC.

The chain is built from TRBV7-6 and TRBJ2-5; TRBD2 matches 7 bases. CDR3 size: 14 residues. CDR1 and CDR2 (germline): SGHVS, FNYEAQ. Losses at the gene ends were 7 bases for V and 5 bases for J; bases not matched to a gene: 10. The CDR3 nucleotides read TGTGCCAGCACCCTTGGCGGGGGAGCGGAGACCCAGTACTTC. It specifies CASTLGGGAETQYF.

This chain connects TRBV6-5 to TRBJ2-2; 7 bases map to TRBD1. Trimming cost V 10 bases and J 0 bases; bases outside gene matches: 2. The length of the CDR3 is 13 residues. Germline CDR1 and CDR2: MNHEY and SVGAGI. Here the CDR3 DNA reads TGTGCCACCGGACAGGCGAACACCGGGGAGCTGTTTTTT. The encoded protein is CATGQANTGELFF.

V usage is TRBV27 and J usage is TRBJ2-1, with 7 bases fitting TRBD2. V lost 5 bases, J lost 7 bases, and 8 bases stayed unmatched. The CDR3 totals 14 residues. The germline V gene encodes CDR1 MNHEY and CDR2 SMNVEV (reference sequence). The CDR3 DNA is TGTGCCAGCAGTCCAAGGACTAGTAAGAATGAGCAGTTCTTC. Its translation is CASSPRTSKNEQFF.

This chain links TRBV7-9 with TRBJ2-1; maybe TRBD2 (5 bases). Per germline, CDR1 SEHNR and CDR2 FQNEAQ (reference sequence). The CDR3 consists of 16 residues. The V gene lost 5 bases and the J gene lost 8 bases, with 22 bases spanning the gap. CDR3: CASSIWRGLVLDEQFF. DNA of the CDR3: TGTGCCAGCAGCATTTGGAGAGGGCTAGTTCTCGATGAGCAGTTCTTC.

The rearrangement uses TRBV11-3 and TRBJ2-5; TRBD1 might be the D (7 bases). V lost 4 bases, J lost 7 bases, and 16 bases lay in between. Per germline, CDR1 SGHNT and CDR2 YENEEA. The CDR3 has 14 residues. CDR3 amino acids: CASSSPGDRTTQYF. CDR3 coding DNA: TGTGCCAGCAGCTCCCCGGGGGACAGAACGACCCAGTACTTC.

This rearrangement joins TRBV7-3 to TRBJ2-3; 15 nucleotides align to TRBD2. The CDR3 totals 21 residues. The V and J ends lost 5 bases and 0 bases, in that order; junction bases with no gene match: 15. From germline, CDR1 is SGHTA and CDR2 FQGTGA. The CDR3 protein is CASSPSPGLAGGLTSTDTQYF. In DNA, the CDR3 is TGTGCCAGCAGCCCATCCCCGGGACTAGCGGGGGGCCTAACTAGCACAGATACGCAGTATTTT.

This sequence joins TRBV12-3 or TRBV12-4 and TRBJ2-5; D uncertain. The CDR3 is 11 amino acids. Trimming removed 0 bases at V and 4 bases at J, with 0 bases between. The CDR3 coding sequence is TGTGCCAGCAGTTTAGCAGAGACCCAGTACTTC. Its protein product is CASSLAETQYF.

J is TRBJ1-6 and V is TRBV9; D is unclear. Trimming took 0 bases from V and 8 from J, leaving 12 bases between them. CDR3 length: 15 amino acids. Germline-derived CDR1 and CDR2 are SGDLS and YYNGEE. In DNA form, the CDR3 reads TGTGCCAGCAGCGTAGAGGGAGTTCGCGATTCACCCCTCCACTTT. Protein sequence: CASSVEGVRDSPLHF.

The chain employs TRBV10-3 and TRBJ2-7; a possible D gene is TRBD1 (6 bases). This CDR3 region has 15 residues. Per the germline V gene, CDR1 is ENHRY and CDR2 is SYGVKD. V lost 0 bases and J 0 bases, leaving 9 bases between the germline ends. CDR3 in amino acids: CAISESKGGSYEQYF. The CDR3 DNA sequence: TGTGCCATCAGTGAGTCGAAAGGGGGCTCCTACGAGCAGTACTTC.

This chain links TRBV7-2 with TRBJ1-2; D gene uncertain. Germline V gene sequence: CDR1 SGHTA, CDR2 FQGNSA. This CDR3 is 17 amino acids long. Trimming stripped 1 base from V and 0 bases from J, with 15 bases between. The CDR3 sequence: CASSLDRGIVTNYGYTF. The CDR3 DNA sequence: TGTGCCAGCAGCTTAGATCGAGGGATTGTGACTAACTATGGCTACACCTTC.

The chain joins TRBV7-8 to TRBJ2-4, with 8 positions matching TRBD2. Germline V CDR1 and CDR2: SGHVS, FQNEAQ. The CDR3 loop spans 14 amino acids. V lost 2 bases, J lost 7 bases, and 4 bases stayed unmatched. The CDR3 nucleotides read TGTGCCAGCAGCTTAAGCGGGGGTAGCAACATTCAGTACTTC. Amino acids: CASSLSGGSNIQYF.

The chain carries TRBV7-8 and TRBJ1-2, with D uncertain. Per the germline V gene, CDR1 is SGHVS and CDR2 is FQNEAQ. The CDR3 loop spans 14 amino acids. The V and J ends lost 1 base and 5 bases respectively, with 11 bases between them. The chain's CDR3 is CASSLGVLQYGYTF. CDR3 nucleotide sequence: TGTGCCAGCAGCTTAGGTGTGTTACAGTATGGCTACACCTTC.

This chain uses TRBV18 with TRBJ2-1; 8 bases map to TRBD2. This CDR3 region has 14 residues. Losses at the gene ends were 3 bases for V and 5 bases for J; bases not matched to a gene: 3. Germline V gene sequence: CDR1 KGHSH, CDR2 LQKENI. CDR3 residues: CASSPREGNNEQFF. CDR3 nucleotides: TGTGCCAGCTCACCTCGGGAGGGCAACAATGAGCAGTTCTTC.